This TCR beta chain is from a study of CD8+CD57+ T cells in acquired aplastic anemia. At the level of the study: Mean yield of DNA from sorted CD4+ and CD8+ cells was roughly 3.4 ug.

The CDR3 totals 13 residues. Germline V gene sequence: CDR1 SGHTA, CDR2 FQGTGA. The V gene lost 8 bases and the J gene lost 2 bases, with 10 bases spanning the gap. Study-level points and caveats: Around 29 CD8+ CDR3 sequences were shared between patients and controls.

Individuals selected for sequencing had exhibited CD8+CD57+ cell expansion on flow cytometry. Each of the patients presented with severe acquired aplastic anemia. At blood sampling, none of the patients had yet received therapy. It was genomic DNA that served as the template for profiling TCR beta VDJ and CDR3. TCRdb re-derived calls from the reads in MiXCR, one entry per CDR3 protein. The table shows a few hundred thousand distinct CDR3 sequences, with around 49% occurring only once. Comments on this clonotype: Antigen specificity is unknown.

The origin of this receptor is a human donor with aplastic anemia. Sequenced: sorted CD4+, CD8+, or CD8+CD57+ T cells (not recorded which) from PBMCs. V usage is TRBV7-3 and J usage is TRBJ2-1; tentatively, D is TRBD2 (6 bases). In DNA form, the CDR3 reads TGTGCCAGCGGGGGACTCGCCTACAATGAGCAGTTCTTC. It codes for CASGGLAYNEQFF.